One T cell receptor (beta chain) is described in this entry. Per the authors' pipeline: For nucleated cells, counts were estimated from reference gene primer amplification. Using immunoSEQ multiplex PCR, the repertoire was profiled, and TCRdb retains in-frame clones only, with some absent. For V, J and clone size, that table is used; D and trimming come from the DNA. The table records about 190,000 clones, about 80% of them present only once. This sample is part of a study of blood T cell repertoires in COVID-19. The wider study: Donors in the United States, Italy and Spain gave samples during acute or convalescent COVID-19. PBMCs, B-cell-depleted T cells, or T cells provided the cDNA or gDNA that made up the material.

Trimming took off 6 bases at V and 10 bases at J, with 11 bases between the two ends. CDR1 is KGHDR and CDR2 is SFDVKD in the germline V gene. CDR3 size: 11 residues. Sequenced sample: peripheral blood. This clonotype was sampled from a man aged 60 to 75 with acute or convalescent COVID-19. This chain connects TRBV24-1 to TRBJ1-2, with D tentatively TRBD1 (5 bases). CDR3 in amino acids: CATSKGPDYTF. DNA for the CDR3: TGTGCCACCAGTAAGGGGCCTGACTACACCTTC.